This T cell receptor (beta chain) was profiled in a study of cytomegalovirus exposure and HLA in healthy donors. V was trimmed by 4 bases and J by 5 bases, leaving 11 bases between them. The CDR3 runs 13 residues. CDR1 SGHRS and CDR2 YFSETQ come from the germline V gene. With respect to this clone: Its antigen is unidentified.

Points from the study as a whole: A few of the chains that were CMV-associated were confirmed in vitro to be specific for CMV antigens. Within the 90 to 150 validation repertoires, first-cohort TCR clusters tended to co-occur, according to a later analysis.

Generated by immunoSEQ multiplex PCR, the TCRdb table keeps only in-frame clones and is missing some. The table includes roughly 180,000 clones, roughly 82% detected once. The chain carries TRBV5-1 and TRBJ2-3; no definite D call. Sample: PBMCs. The TCR originated in a man aged 18 to 29 in good health and CMV-seropositive. The CDR3 sequence: CASSGQVQDTQYF. CDR3 DNA sequence: TGCGCCAGCAGCGGGCAGGTGCAAGATACGCAGTATTTT.